Described below is a single T cell receptor beta chain sequence and its context. Uncontrolled infection, other autoimmune disease, pregnancy or lactation led to exclusion. Diagnoses rested on clinical symptoms, serum thyroxine and TRAb, thyroid ultrasound and orbital computed tomography. This sample stems from a study of T cells in Graves' hyperthyroidism and ophthalmopathy. In the study overall: The initial diagnosis was the point when peripheral blood was collected, ahead of any treatment.

TCR beta CDR3 regions were amplified from RNA transcripts. During a first-round RT-PCR of the TCR CDR3, the HTBI primer set was used. In TCRdb, the multiplex PCR reads were re-called with MiXCR into one record per CDR3 protein. There are approximately 330,000 distinct CDR3 sequences in the sample; around 23% occur only once, and about 50% lies in the top ten. V was pared by 1 base and J by 1 base, with 7 bases between. The CDR3 is 13 amino acids. Germline CDR1 is DFQATT and CDR2 is SNEGSKA (reference sequence). This chain joins TRBV20-1 and TRBJ1-2; possible D gene TRBD1, 5 bases. Sequenced input: blood. This receptor was taken from a woman between 50 and 59 years old with Graves' hyperthyroidism. The CDR3 nucleotides read TGCAGTGCTAGAGTCGGGGGTAACTATGGCTACACCTTC. Amino acids: CSARVGGNYGYTF.